This T cell receptor (beta chain) appears in the sequencing data of a study of identifying expanded T cells in peripheral blood. On this clone: The target antigen is unknown.

The study, taken as a whole, reports: Roughly 1.2 clones differed between technical replicates, versus around 15 and 19 over time.

Measured with immunoSEQ multiplex PCR; TCRdb has only the in-frame clones, and not every one. The profile covers over 100,000 clones, with 88% appearing a single time and 8.4% taken by the ten largest. The CDR3 consists of 13 residues. V gave up 2 bases and J gave up 1 base, with 6 bases separating them. CDR1 and CDR2 (germline): MNHEY, SVGAGI. Sequencing was done on a sample of blood. The chain uses TRBV6-5 and TRBJ2-7; a possible D gene is TRBD1 (6 bases). The clonotype was recovered from a person between 18 and 70 years old in good health. CDR3: CASSYGTSYEQYF. CDR3 bases: TGTGCCAGCAGTTACGGGACATCCTACGAGCAGTACTTC.